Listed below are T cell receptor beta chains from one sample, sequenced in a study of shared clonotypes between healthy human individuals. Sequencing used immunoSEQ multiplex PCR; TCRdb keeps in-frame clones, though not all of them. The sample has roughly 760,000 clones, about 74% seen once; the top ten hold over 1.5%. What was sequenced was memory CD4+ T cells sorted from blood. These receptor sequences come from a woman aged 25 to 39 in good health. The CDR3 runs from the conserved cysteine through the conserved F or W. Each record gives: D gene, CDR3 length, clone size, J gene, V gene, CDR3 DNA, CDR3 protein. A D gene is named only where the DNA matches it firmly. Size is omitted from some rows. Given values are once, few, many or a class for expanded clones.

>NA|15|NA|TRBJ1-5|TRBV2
TGTGCCAGCAGTGATAGTAGGGTTAGCAATCAGCCCCAGCATTTT
CASSDSRVSNQPQHF
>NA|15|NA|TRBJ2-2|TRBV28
TGTGCCAGCAGTCCCTCTCAGTTGGGCACCGGGGAGCTGTTTTTT
CASSPSQLGTGELFF
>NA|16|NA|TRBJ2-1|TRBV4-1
TGCGCCAGCAGCCAAGCTAGGGGTGCGGGGTGGAATGAGCAGTTCTTC
CASSQARGAGWNEQFF
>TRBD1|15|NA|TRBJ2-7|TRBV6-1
TGTGCCAGCAGATCACCGGGACAGGGTTCTTACGAGCAGTACTTC
CASRSPGQGSYEQYF
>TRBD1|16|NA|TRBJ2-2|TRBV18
TGTGCCAGCTCATGGACAGGGCTCGGGGACACCGGGGAGCTGTTTTTT
CASSWTGLGDTGELFF
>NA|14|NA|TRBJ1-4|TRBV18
TGTGCCAGCTCACCTCCGGGCCCTAGGGAAAAACTGTTTTTT
CASSPPGPREKLFF
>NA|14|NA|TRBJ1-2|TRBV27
TGTGCCAGCAGTCCCCAGCGAGGTAACTATGGCTACACCTTC
CASSPQRGNYGYTF
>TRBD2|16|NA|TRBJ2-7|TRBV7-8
TGTGCCAGCAGCCACAGACGCCTAGCGGACAAATACGAGCAGTACTTC
CASSHRRLADKYEQYF
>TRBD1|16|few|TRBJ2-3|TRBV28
TGTGCCAGCACCGAGGACAGGGGGTGGACCACAGATACGCAGTATTTT
CASTEDRGWTTDTQYF
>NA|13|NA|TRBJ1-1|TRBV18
TGTGCCAGCTCACCGGGTCTGGACACTGAAGCTTTCTTT
CASSPGLDTEAFF
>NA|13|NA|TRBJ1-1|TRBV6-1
TGTGCCAGCAGTGACTTGATGAACACTGAAGCTTTCTTT
CASSDLMNTEAFF
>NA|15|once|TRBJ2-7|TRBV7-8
TGTGCCAGCAGCTTAGATCGAGTCCGAGCCTACGAGCAGTACTTC
CASSLDRVRAYEQYF
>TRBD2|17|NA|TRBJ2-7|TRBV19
TGTGCCAGTAGTATTGACGGCGGGAGGGCCTCCCTCTACGAGCAGTACTTC
CASSIDGGRASLYEQYF
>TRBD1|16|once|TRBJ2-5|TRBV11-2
TGTGCCAGCAGCCGCGGGGACAGGGGGGGTTGGGAGACCCAGTACTTC
CASSRGDRGGWETQYF
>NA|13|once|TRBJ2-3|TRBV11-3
TGTGCCAGCAGCTTAGATTGGATAGATACGCAGTATTTT
CASSLDWIDTQYF
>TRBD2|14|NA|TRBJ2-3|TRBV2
TGTGCCAGCAGTGATGGAGCGGGAGGGGATACGCAGTATTTT
CASSDGAGGDTQYF
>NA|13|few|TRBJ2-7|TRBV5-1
TGCGCCAGCAGCAACTCAGGGTTCTACGAGCAGTACTTC
CASSNSGFYEQYF
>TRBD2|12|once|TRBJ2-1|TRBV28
TGTGCCAGCAGCGTTAGCGGGAGGCCATCGTTCTTC
CASSVSGRPSFF
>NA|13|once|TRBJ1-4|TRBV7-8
TGTGCCAGCAGCTCAGCGATAGGAGAAAAACTGTTTTTT
CASSSAIGEKLFF
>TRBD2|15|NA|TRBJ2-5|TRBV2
TGTGCCAGCAGTGAACTAGGGACTACCGGAGAGACCCAGTACTTC
CASSELGTTGETQYF
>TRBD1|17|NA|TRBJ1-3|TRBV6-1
TGTGCCAGCAGTGAAGGGACAGGGACGCGTCTTGGAAACACCATATATTTT
CASSEGTGTRLGNTIYF
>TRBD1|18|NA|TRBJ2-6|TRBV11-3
TGTGCCAGCAGCTTAGGTCAGGGGGCGGATTCTGGGGCCAACGTCCTGACTTTC
CASSLGQGADSGANVLTF